This record concerns one TCR beta chain sequence. Antigen: not known. These data originate in a study of T cell responses to AZD1222 COVID-19 vaccine. General study findings and limits: Along spike, vaccine-associated CD4 TCRs were found throughout, with dominance at 160-218 and 743-854. The number of AZD1222 recipients seropositive at baseline was only five to seven. Two AZD1222 administrations were followed by greater Spike-specific TCR breadth and depth.

The CDR3 contains 15 residues. The V and J ends lost 4 bases and 8 bases, in that order; junction bases with no gene match: 8. CDR1 and CDR2 from the germline V gene are SGHRS and YFSETQ. The table came from immunoSEQ multiplex PCR; TCRdb's copy has only in-frame clones and leaves some out. The table has about 220,000 clones, more than 85% seen once; the top ten hold less than 1.2%. The sequence was obtained from an adult in good health. The sequences come from peripheral blood, collected on day 0 of MenACWY control vaccination. The rearrangement uses TRBV5-1 and TRBJ1-4; 10 bases line up with TRBD1. The DNA for the CDR3 is TGCGCCAGCAGCGTGTCGACAGGGGGCGAAGAAAAACTGTTTTTT. As protein: CASSVSTGGEEKLFF.